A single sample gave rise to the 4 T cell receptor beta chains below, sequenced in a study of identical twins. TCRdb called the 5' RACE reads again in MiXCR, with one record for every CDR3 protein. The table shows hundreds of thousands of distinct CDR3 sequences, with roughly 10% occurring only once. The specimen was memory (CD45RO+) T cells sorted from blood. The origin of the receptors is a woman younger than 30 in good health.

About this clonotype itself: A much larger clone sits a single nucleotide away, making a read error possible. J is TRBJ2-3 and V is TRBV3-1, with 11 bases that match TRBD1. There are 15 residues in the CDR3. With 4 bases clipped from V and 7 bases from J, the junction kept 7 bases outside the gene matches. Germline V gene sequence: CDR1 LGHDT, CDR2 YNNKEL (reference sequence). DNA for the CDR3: TGTGCCAGCAGCCTTGGACAGGGGGCCACCAATACGCAGTATTTT. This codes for CASSLGQGATNTQYF.

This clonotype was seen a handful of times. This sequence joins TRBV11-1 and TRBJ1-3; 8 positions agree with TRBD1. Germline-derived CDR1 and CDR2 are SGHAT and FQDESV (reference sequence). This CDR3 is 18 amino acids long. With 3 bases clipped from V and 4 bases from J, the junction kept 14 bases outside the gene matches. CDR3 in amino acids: CASSFLVDRDLNGNTIYF. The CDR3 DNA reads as TGTGCCAGCAGCTTTTTAGTGGACAGGGACTTGAACGGAAACACCATATATTTT.

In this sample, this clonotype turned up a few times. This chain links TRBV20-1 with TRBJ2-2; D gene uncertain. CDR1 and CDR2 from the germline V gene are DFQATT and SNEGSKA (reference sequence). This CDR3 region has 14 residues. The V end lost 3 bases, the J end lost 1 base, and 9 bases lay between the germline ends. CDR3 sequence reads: CSARRSGNTGELFF. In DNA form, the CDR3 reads TGCAGTGCTAGGAGGTCAGGGAACACCGGGGAGCTGTTTTTT.

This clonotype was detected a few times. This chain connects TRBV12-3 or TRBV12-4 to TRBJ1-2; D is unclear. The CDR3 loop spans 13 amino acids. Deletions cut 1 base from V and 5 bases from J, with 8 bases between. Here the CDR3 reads CASSLGPIYGYTF. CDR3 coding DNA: TGTGCCAGCAGTTTAGGGCCCATTTATGGCTACACCTTC.